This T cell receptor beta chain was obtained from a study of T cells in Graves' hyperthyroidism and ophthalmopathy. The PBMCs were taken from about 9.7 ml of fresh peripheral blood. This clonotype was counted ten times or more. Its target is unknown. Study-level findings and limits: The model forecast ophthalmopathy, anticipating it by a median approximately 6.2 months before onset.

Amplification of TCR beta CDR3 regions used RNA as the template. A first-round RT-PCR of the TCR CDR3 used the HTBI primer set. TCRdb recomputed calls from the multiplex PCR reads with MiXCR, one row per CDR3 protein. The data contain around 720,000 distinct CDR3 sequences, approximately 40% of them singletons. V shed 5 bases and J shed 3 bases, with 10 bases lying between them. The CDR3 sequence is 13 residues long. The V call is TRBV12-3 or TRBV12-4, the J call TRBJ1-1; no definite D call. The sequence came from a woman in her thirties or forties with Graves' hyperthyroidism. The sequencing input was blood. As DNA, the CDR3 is TGTGCCAGCAGTACCGGAGGGTACACTGAAGCTTTCTTT. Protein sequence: CASSTGGYTEAFF.